The 26 T cell receptor beta chains in this list originate from one sample, sequenced in a study of shared clonotypes between healthy human individuals. Terminally differentiated effector memory CD45RA+ cells were excluded by CCR7 positive selection of CD45RO-negative cells. Sequencing used immunoSEQ multiplex PCR; TCRdb keeps in-frame clones, though not all of them. The sample includes under 700,000 clones, 85% to 95% of them seen just once. The sequencing sample was made of naive CD8+ T cells sorted from blood. These receptor sequences come from a woman aged 25 to 45 in good health.

The table lists this clone with a count of one. The J gene is TRBJ2-3, the V gene TRBV19, with 14 bases aligning to TRBD2. There are 16 residues in the CDR3. The V segment lost 7 bases and the J segment 5 bases; nucleotides outside the gene matches: 8. CDR1 is LNHDA, CDR2 SQIVND, per germline (reference sequence). The CDR3 region is CASTLSGLAGGDTQYF. In DNA, the CDR3 is TGTGCCAGTACCCTATCCGGACTAGCGGGAGGAGATACGCAGTATTTT.

The chain carries TRBV9 and TRBJ2-7, with TRBD1 matching 9 bases. CDR1 and CDR2 (germline): SGDLS, YYNGEE. There are 16 residues in the CDR3. J gave up 3 bases and V 1 base, and 8 bases lay outside the gene matches. CDR3 in DNA: TGTGCCAGCAGCGTATGGGCCGGGACAGGGATCTACGAGCAGTACTTC. Amino acid sequence: CASSVWAGTGIYEQYF.

V and J are TRBV27 and TRBJ1-2; the match to TRBD1 covers 8 bases. This CDR3 contains 14 residues. Per germline, CDR1 MNHEY and CDR2 SMNVEV (reference sequence). J was trimmed by 8 bases and V by 2 bases; bases with no gene match: 7. The CDR3 nucleotides read TGTGCCAGCAGTTTAACCCAGGGGGCGGACGGCTACACCTTC. This translates into CASSLTQGADGYTF.

This clone was seen just once. This chain connects TRBV7-9 to TRBJ2-5, with D maybe TRBD1 (6 bases). This CDR3 is 16 amino acids long. V was trimmed by 5 bases and J by 5 bases, leaving 21 bases between them. Germline V gene sequence: CDR1 SEHNR, CDR2 FQNEAQ (reference sequence). The CDR3 DNA is TGTGCCAGCAGCCCCCGGACAGCAAAAAAACCGGAGACCCAGTACTTC. It translates to CASSPRTAKKPETQYF.

The chain employs TRBV5-4 and TRBJ2-7; 14 bases map to TRBD2. The CDR3 is made up of 17 amino acids. The junction had 6 bases not matched to a gene; V was cut back by 4 bases and J by 0 bases. Germline V lookup: CDR1 SGHNT, CDR2 YYREEE (reference sequence). The chain's CDR3 is CASSIGLAGGSSYEQYF. As DNA, the CDR3 is TGTGCCAGCAGCATAGGACTAGCGGGAGGATCCTCCTACGAGCAGTACTTC.

The chain combines TRBV5-1 with TRBJ2-1; 10 bases match TRBD1. This CDR3 is built from 15 residues. Germline CDR1 is SGHRS and CDR2 is YFSETQ. V lost 4 bases to trimming and J lost 6 bases; unmatched junction nucleotides: 7. CDR3 protein: CASSLGQGPSNEQFF. The CDR3 bases are TGCGCCAGCAGCCTGGGACAGGGGCCATCCAATGAGCAGTTCTTC.

This chain connects TRBV11-2 to TRBJ2-7; D is undetermined. V lost 2 bases to trimming and J lost 1 base, with 3 bases between them. This CDR3 contains 12 residues. Germline V gene lookup returns CDR1 SGHAT and CDR2 FQNNGV. The CDR3 bases are TGTGCCAGCAGCTTAATTTCCTACGAGCAGTACTTC. Protein product: CASSLISYEQYF. The full variable domain, in which reference TRBV11-2 and TRBJ2-7 provide the parts outside the CDR3, is EAGVAQSPRYKIIEKRQSVAFWCNPISGHATLYWYQQILGQGPKLLIQFQNNGVVDDSQLPKDRFSAERLKGVDSTLKIQPAKLEDSAVYLCASSLISYEQYFGPGTRLTVT.

V is TRBV28 and J is TRBJ2-3; perhaps TRBD1 as D (5 bases). The V end was cut by 3 bases, the J end by 0 bases, with 13 bases between. The CDR3 runs 16 residues. Germline V gene sequence: CDR1 MDHEN, CDR2 SYDVKM. CDR3 nucleotides: TGTGCCAGCAGTTTGTTGGCAGGGCTTAGCACAGATACGCAGTATTTT. Amino acids: CASSLLAGLSTDTQYF. The entire variable domain, with the rest obtained from reference TRBV28 and TRBJ2-3, is as follows: DVKVTQSSRYLVKRTGEKVFLECVQDMDHENMFWYRQDPGLGLRLIYFSYDVKMKEKGDIPEGYSVSREKKERFSLILESASTNQTSMYLCASSLLAGLSTDTQYFGPGTRLTVL.

This clone was recorded once. The chain uses TRBV7-9 and TRBJ2-2; 11 nucleotides agree with TRBD2. The V segment lost 5 bases and the J segment 5 bases; nucleotides outside the gene matches: 10. CDR3 length: 17 residues. Germline loops: CDR1 SEHNR, CDR2 FQNEAQ (reference sequence). DNA for the CDR3: TGTGCCAGCAGCCCCCCCCGGACTAGCGGGCATACCGGGGAGCTGTTTTTT. Translating it yields CASSPPRTSGHTGELFF.

V and J are TRBV5-1 and TRBJ2-4; TRBD2 agrees at 10 bases. The V gene's germline CDR1 is SGHRS and CDR2 YFSETQ. The CDR3 extends over 18 amino acids. The trim removed 4 bases at V and 2 bases at J, leaving 12 bases unmatched. CDR3 in DNA: TGCGCCAGCAGCGGCGTTCCTAGCGGGAGCGGAACCAAAAACATTCAGTACTTC. Protein: CASSGVPSGSGTKNIQYF.

This rearrangement joins TRBV7-2 to TRBJ2-7; a possible D gene is TRBD2 (6 bases). CDR3 size: 15 residues. Germline values: CDR1 SGHTA, CDR2 FQGNSA. Trimming pared 0 bases from V and 5 bases from J, leaving 14 bases between. CDR3 in DNA: TGTGCCAGCAGCTTAGCGGAGCTAGCGAGGGACGAGCAGTACTTC. Amino acids: CASSLAELARDEQYF.

The V and J genes are TRBV25-1 and TRBJ2-3; 11 bases align to TRBD2. CDR3 length: 17 amino acids. Germline V gives CDR1 MGHDK, CDR2 SYGVNS. V lost 3 bases and J lost 1; bases outside the gene matches: 6. CDR3 bases: TGTGCCAGCAGTGATGACCTGGGACTAGCGGGCACAGATACGCAGTATTTT. This codes for CASSDDLGLAGTDTQYF.

This clone was detected only once. V and J are TRBV13 and TRBJ2-7, with D possibly TRBD2 on 5 matching bases. Trimming left V 5 bases short and J 3 bases short, with 20 bases between. There are 16 residues in the CDR3. Germline V gives CDR1 PRHDT, CDR2 FYEKMQ (reference sequence). The CDR3 region is CASSLTGSAKGYEQYF. The CDR3 nucleotides read TGTGCCAGCAGCCTAACTGGGAGTGCTAAAGGCTACGAGCAGTACTTC. The full variable domain, rest sourced from reference TRBV13 and TRBJ2-7, is AAGVIQSPRHLIKEKRETATLKCYPIPRHDTVYWYQQGPGQDPQFLISFYEKMQSDKGSIPDRFSAQQFSDYHSELNMSSLELGDSALYFCASSLTGSAKGYEQYFGPGTRLTVT.

The V call is TRBV9, the J call TRBJ2-7; D ambiguous. Deletions cut 3 bases from V and 6 bases from J, with 16 bases between. This CDR3 is 14 amino acids long. The germline V gene encodes CDR1 SGDLS and CDR2 YYNGEE. This CDR3 reads CASSASPGWVEQYF. The DNA for the CDR3 is TGTGCCAGCAGCGCTTCTCCCGGATGGGTCGAGCAGTACTTC.

The rearrangement uses TRBV2 and TRBJ1-6; TRBD1 matches at 8 bases. J was trimmed by 5 bases and V by 7 bases; bases with no gene match: 13. The CDR3 consists of 17 residues. Germline CDR1 reads SNHLY; CDR2 reads FYNNEI. The CDR3 DNA reads as TGTGCCAGCAACATTAGGGCGGGACAGGACCATAATTCACCCCTCCACTTT. This codes for CASNIRAGQDHNSPLHF. The full variable domain, with the rest looked up from reference TRBV2 and TRBJ1-6, is EPEVTQTPSHQVTQMGQEVILRCVPISNHLYFYWYRQILGQKVEFLVSFYNNEISEKSEIFDDQFSVERPDGSNFTLKIRSTKLEDSAMYFCASNIRAGQDHNSPLHFGNGTRLTVT.

The chain has TRBV29-1 and TRBJ1-3; D perhaps matches TRBD1 (6 bases). Trimming removed 2 bases at V and 0 bases at J, with 14 bases between. In germline, CDR1 is SQVTM, CDR2 ANQGSEA. The CDR3 totals 16 residues. The DNA of the CDR3 is TGCAGCGTTGAATTTGGTCAGGGACACTCTGGAAACACCATATATTTT. This sequence encodes CSVEFGQGHSGNTIYF.

J is TRBJ1-1 and V is TRBV7-9, with D hard to call. The germline V gene has CDR1 SEHNR and CDR2 FQNEAQ (reference sequence). This CDR3 has 12 residues. The V and J ends lost 3 bases and 5 bases respectively, with 7 bases between them. The CDR3 region has the DNA TGTGCCAGCAGCTTTATCGGTACTGAAGCTTTCTTT. Protein sequence: CASSFIGTEAFF.

The chain links TRBV27 to TRBJ2-6, with TRBD1 as a possible D gene (7 bases). Trimming took 9 bases from V and 3 from J, leaving 18 bases between them. Germline-derived CDR1 and CDR2 are MNHEY and SMNVEV (reference sequence). This CDR3 has 16 residues. CDR3 residues: CASRNGGGYGANVLTF. The CDR3 bases are TGTGCCAGTAGAAACGGAGGGGGCTATGGGGCCAACGTCCTGACTTTC.

The genes are TRBV20-1 and TRBJ2-5; D ambiguous. This CDR3 is built from 11 residues. Germline V gives CDR1 DFQATT, CDR2 SNEGSKA (reference sequence). V was pared by 3 bases and J by 5 bases, with 7 bases between. For the CDR3, the DNA is TGCAGTGCTAGGCCTGAGGAGACCCAGTACTTC. It yields the protein CSARPEETQYF.

This clone was seen a single time. The chain combines TRBV2 with TRBJ1-4; D gene ambiguous. Germline V gene data show CDR1 as SNHLY and CDR2 as FYNNEI. The CDR3 runs to 14 residues. V was shortened by 2 bases and J by 8 bases, with 12 bases between the two germline ends. The DNA for the CDR3 is TGTGCCAGCAGTGAAAGTGGGTTTAGGGAAAAACTGTTTTTT. Its protein is CASSESGFREKLFF.

The J gene is TRBJ2-7, the V gene TRBV6-5; the match to TRBD1 covers 9 bases. V lost 6 bases to trimming and J lost 4 bases; unmatched junction nucleotides: 7. Germline lookup yields CDR1 MNHEY and CDR2 SVGAGI. This CDR3 spans 14 amino acids. In DNA, the CDR3 is TGTGCCAGCAGACCCGGGACAGGGATATACGAGCAGTACTTC. As protein: CASRPGTGIYEQYF.

With respect to this clone: The junction differs from germline at one of its ends, possibly a read error. The chain links TRBV15 to TRBJ2-7; the D is unclear. Germline V gives CDR1 LNHNV, CDR2 YYDKDF (reference sequence). The CDR3 is 12 amino acids. In DNA, the CDR3 is TGTGCCACCAGCAGAGATAGTGAAGCCCAACTCTTC. Translation: CATSRDSEAQLF.

The V call is TRBV7-8, the J call TRBJ1-1; D call uncertain. Looked up from germline, CDR1 is SGHVS and CDR2 is FQNEAQ. V lost 1 base, J lost 1 base, and 7 bases lay in between. The CDR3 runs 14 residues. Here the CDR3 reads CASSLELGNTEAFF. CDR3 coding DNA: TGTGCCAGCAGCTTAGAGTTGGGGAACACTGAAGCTTTCTTT.

The genes are TRBV5-1 and TRBJ2-7; no clear D. The V gene's germline CDR1 is SGHRS and CDR2 YFSETQ. V was cut by 6 bases and J by 0 bases, with 10 bases left in between. The CDR3 spans 13 residues. The CDR3, as DNA: TGCGCCAGCACGGGCCGGAGCTCCTACGAGCAGTACTTC. Translating gives CASTGRSSYEQYF.

This clone was seen a single time. V usage is TRBV10-2 and J usage is TRBJ2-2, with 7 bases lining up with TRBD2. This CDR3 is 15 amino acids long. Unmatched junction bases numbered 10, after V lost 11 bases and J lost 1 base. CDR1 is WSHSY and CDR2 is SAAADI in the germline V gene. CDR3 in DNA: TGCGCCGCGCGGAGCGGGACGAAGAACACCGGGGAGCTGTTTTTT. It is translated as CAARSGTKNTGELFF.

The V and J genes are TRBV7-9 and TRBJ2-3; possibly TRBD1 or TRBD2 for D (5 bases each). Per germline, CDR1 SEHNR and CDR2 FQNEAQ (reference sequence). CDR3 size: 14 residues. Trimming removed 7 bases at V and 6 bases at J, with 17 bases between. CDR3 loop: CASITGTSVDTQYF. The CDR3, as DNA: TGTGCCAGCATCACCGGGACCTCCGTGGATACGCAGTATTTT.